The entry below gives a single T cell receptor (beta chain) sequence along with its context. This specimen comes from a study of PD-L1 blockade in urothelial cancer. Using immunoSEQ multiplex PCR, the repertoire was profiled, and TCRdb retains in-frame clones only, with some absent. The data contain 84,000 or so clones, roughly 84% of them singletons. The V end lost 5 bases, the J end lost 4 bases, and 14 bases lay between the germline ends. The CDR3 totals 14 residues. CDR1 is SGHNT, CDR2 YENEEA, per germline. The time point here: pretreatment peripheral blood. The receptor comes from a man aged 55 to 70 with urothelial cancer. The rearrangement joins TRBV11-3 to TRBJ2-5; D is perhaps TRBD1 (6 bases). Specimen: PBMCs, collected around atezolizumab (anti-PD-L1) treatment. CDR3 DNA sequence: TGTGCCAGCAGCGGCACAGGGTTGGTAGAGACCCAGTACTTC. This sequence encodes CASSGTGLVETQYF.